The TCR beta chain under discussion was sequenced for a study of T cells in Graves' hyperthyroidism and ophthalmopathy. Trimming took off 4 bases at V and 3 bases at J, with 19 bases between the two ends. The CDR3 is 17 amino acids. TCR beta CDR3 regions were amplified from RNA transcripts. First-round RT-PCR of the TCR CDR3 relied on the HTBI primer set. TCRdb analysed the multiplex PCR reads with MiXCR anew, one entry per CDR3 protein. The sample consists of under 350,000 distinct CDR3 sequences, roughly an eighth of them appearing once. This clonotype was seen at least ten times. The sequence came from a woman in her thirties or forties with Graves' hyperthyroidism. This sequence joins TRBV12-3 or TRBV12-4 and TRBJ2-1, with D tentatively TRBD2 (6 bases). The sequenced sample consisted of blood. The CDR3 DNA is TGTGCCAGCAGTTCGAAAACTTCAACGGGAGACTACAATGAGCAGTTCTTC. Translated: CASSSKTSTGDYNEQFF.